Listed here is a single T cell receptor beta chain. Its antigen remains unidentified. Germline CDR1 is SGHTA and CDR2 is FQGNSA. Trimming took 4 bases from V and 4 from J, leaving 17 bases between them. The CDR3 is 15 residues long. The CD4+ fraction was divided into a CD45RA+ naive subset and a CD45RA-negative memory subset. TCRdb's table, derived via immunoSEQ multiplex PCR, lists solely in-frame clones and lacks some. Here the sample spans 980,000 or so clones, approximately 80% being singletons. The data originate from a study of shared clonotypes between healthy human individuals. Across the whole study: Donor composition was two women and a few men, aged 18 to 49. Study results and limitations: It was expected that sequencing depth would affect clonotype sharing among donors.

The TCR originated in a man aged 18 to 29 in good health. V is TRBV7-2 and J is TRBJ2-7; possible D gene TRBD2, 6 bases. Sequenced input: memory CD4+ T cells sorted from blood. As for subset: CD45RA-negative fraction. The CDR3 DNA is TGTGCCAGCAGCTATGGTGCGGGGCTGGAGTACGAGCAGTACTTC. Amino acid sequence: CASSYGAGLEYEQYF.